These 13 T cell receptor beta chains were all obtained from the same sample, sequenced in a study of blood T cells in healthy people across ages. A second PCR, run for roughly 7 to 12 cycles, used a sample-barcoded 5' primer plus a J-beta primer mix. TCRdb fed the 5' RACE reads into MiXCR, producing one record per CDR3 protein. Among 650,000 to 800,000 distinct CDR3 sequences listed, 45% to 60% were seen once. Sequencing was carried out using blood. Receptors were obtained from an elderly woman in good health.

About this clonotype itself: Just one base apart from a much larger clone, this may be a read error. Here the CDR3 reads CASSVNSPNEQFF. The CDR3 coding sequence is TGCGCCAGCAGCGTGAACTCTCCTAATGAGCAGTTCTTC. The chain carries TRBV5-1 and TRBJ2-1; no reliable D call. There are 13 residues in the CDR3. Trimming took off 4 bases at V and 7 bases at J, with 12 bases between the two ends. The germline CDR1 and CDR2 sequences are SGHRS and YFSETQ.

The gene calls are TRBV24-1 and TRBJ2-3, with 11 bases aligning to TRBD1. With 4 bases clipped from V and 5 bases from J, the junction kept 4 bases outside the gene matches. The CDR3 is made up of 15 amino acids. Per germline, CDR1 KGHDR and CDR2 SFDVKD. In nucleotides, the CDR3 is TGTGCCACCAGTGACCCCGGGACAGGGGGAGATACGCAGTATTTT. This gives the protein CATSDPGTGGDTQYF.

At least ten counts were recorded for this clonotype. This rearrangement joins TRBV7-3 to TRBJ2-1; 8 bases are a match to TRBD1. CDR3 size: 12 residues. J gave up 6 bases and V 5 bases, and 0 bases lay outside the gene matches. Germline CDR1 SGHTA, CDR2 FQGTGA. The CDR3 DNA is TGTGCCAGCAGCACAGGGGGCAATGAGCAGTTCTTC. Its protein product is CASSTGGNEQFF.

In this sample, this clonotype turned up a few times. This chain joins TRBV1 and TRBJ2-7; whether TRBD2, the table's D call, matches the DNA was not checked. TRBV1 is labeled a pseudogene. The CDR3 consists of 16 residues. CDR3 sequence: CTSSQDFGGPKCEQYF. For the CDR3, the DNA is TGCACCAGCAGCCAAGATTTCGGGGGGCCCAAGTGCGAGCAGTACTTC.

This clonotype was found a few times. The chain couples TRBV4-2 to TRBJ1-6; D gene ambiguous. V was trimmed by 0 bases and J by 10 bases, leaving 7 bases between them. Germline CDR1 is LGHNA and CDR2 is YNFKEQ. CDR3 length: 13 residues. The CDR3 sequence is CASSQEGDSPLHF. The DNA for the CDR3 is TGTGCCAGCAGCCAAGAAGGAGACTCACCCCTCCACTTT.

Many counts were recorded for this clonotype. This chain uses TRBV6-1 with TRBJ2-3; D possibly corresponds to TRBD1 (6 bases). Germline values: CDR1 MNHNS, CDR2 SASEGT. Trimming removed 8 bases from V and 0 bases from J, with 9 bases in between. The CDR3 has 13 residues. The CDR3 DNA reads TGTGCCAGCGAAACAGGGAGCACAGATACGCAGTATTTT. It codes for CASETGSTDTQYF.

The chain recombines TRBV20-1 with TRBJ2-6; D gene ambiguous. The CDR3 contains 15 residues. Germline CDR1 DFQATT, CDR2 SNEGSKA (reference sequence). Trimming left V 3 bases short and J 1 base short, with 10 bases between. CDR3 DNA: TGCAGTGCTAGGCCTGCCGAGTCTGGGGCCAACGTCCTGACTTTC. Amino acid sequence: CSARPAESGANVLTF.

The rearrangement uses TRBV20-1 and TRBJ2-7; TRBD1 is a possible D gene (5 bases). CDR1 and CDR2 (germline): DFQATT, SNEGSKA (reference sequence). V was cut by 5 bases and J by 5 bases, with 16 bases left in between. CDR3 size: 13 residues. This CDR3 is CSAQTGSAHEQYF. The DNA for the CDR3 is TGCAGTGCTCAAACAGGTTCGGCCCACGAGCAGTACTTC.

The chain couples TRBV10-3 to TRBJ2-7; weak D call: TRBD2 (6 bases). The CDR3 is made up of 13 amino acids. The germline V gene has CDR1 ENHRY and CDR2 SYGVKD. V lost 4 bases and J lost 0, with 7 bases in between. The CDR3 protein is CAISVGGSYEQYF. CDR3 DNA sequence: TGTGCCATCAGTGTGGGGGGCTCCTACGAGCAGTACTTC.

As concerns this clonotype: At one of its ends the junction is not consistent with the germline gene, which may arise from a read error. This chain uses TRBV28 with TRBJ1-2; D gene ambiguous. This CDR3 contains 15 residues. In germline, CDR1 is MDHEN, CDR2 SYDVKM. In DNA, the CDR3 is TGTGCCAGCACCCCTCCGGGCCTCGGGAGCTATGGCTGCACCTTC. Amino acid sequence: CASTPPGLGSYGCTF.

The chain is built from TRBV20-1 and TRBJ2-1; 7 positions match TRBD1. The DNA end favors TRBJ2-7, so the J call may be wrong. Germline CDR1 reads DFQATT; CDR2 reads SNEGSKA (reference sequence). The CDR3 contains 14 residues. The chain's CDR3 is CSARDRMTYNEQYF. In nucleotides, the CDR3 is TGCAGTGCTAGGGACAGGATGACCTACAATGAGCAGTACTTC.

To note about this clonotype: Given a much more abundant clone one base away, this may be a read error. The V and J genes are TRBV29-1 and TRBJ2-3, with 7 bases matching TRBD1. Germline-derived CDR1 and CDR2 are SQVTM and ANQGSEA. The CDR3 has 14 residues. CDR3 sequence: CSVQGQFSRDTQYF. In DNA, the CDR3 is TGCAGCGTTCAGGGACAGTTTAGCAGAGATACGCAGTATTTT.

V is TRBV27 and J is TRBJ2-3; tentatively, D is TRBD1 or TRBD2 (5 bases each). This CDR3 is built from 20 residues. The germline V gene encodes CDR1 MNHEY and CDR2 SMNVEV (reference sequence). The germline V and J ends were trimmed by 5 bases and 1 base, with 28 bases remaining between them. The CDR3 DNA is TGTGCCAGCAGTACCCACCAGGAGGAGCGGTCCCGGGACGGCACAGATACGCAGTATTTT. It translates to CASSTHQEERSRDGTDTQYF.